The 32 T cell receptor beta chains given below trace back to one sample, sequenced in a study of breast tumors, draining lymph nodes, adjacent tissues. Each CDR3 protein gets one entry after TCRdb re-called the multiplex PCR reads with MiXCR. The table lists 200,000 or so distinct CDR3 sequences, approximately 30% of them singletons. Samples came from axillary lymph nodes draining the breast cancer. Sample: axillary lymph node tissue. The origin of the receptors is a female donor with breast cancer. Some clones in this sample may be carry-over from other donors' samples.

This clonotype has ten or more counts. The V gene is TRBV10-3, the J gene TRBJ2-7; D is uncertain. CDR3 length equals 15 residues. Germline CDR1 is ENHRY and CDR2 is SYGVKD. Trimming left V 0 bases short and J 4 bases short, with 13 bases between. Here the CDR3 DNA reads TGTGCCATCAGTGAGTCCTCCTCTAGTTTGTACGAGCAGTACTTC. Translated, it gives CAISESSSSLYEQYF.

In its sample, this clonotype was seen many times. The chain joins TRBV19 to TRBJ1-4; tentative D call: TRBD1 (6 bases). Germline V lookup: CDR1 LNHDA, CDR2 SQIVND (reference sequence). The CDR3 extends over 15 amino acids. V lost 3 bases and J 8 bases, leaving 16 bases between the germline ends. The CDR3 coding sequence is TGTGCCAGTAGTATTTTGTCAGGGGCGGCGGAAAAACTGTTTTTT. Amino acids: CASSILSGAAEKLFF.

Only a few counts were recorded for this clonotype. The genes are TRBV6-1 and TRBJ2-3; D gene uncertain. This CDR3 spans 16 amino acids. V was clipped by 4 bases and J by 1 base, with 15 bases between them. Per germline, CDR1 MNHNS and CDR2 SASEGT. The CDR3 nucleotides read TGTGCCAGCAGTGGCCCAGATCAACGCGGCACAGATACGCAGTATTTT. Translating gives CASSGPDQRGTDTQYF.

This clonotype came up many times. This chain joins TRBV6-5 and TRBJ2-6; no firm D call. Germline-derived CDR1 and CDR2 are MNHEY and SVGAGI. V gave up 6 bases and J gave up 0 bases, with 9 bases separating them. This CDR3 has 15 residues. The CDR3 region is CASSQRSSGANVLTF. The CDR3 bases are TGTGCCAGCAGCCAGAGAAGCTCTGGGGCCAACGTCCTGACTTTC.

Turning to this clonotype: Being one base from a much bigger clone, this may be a read error. The V gene is TRBV9, the J gene TRBJ2-3, with D perhaps matching TRBD1 (6 bases). The CDR3 covers 14 residues. Germline CDR1 SGDLS, CDR2 YYNGEE. In DNA form, the CDR3 reads TGTGCCAGCAGCGTAGTGCAGGGGCCAGATACGCAGTCTTTT. This codes for CASSVVQGPDTQSF.

This clonotype was observed many times. V usage is TRBV5-1 and J usage is TRBJ1-3; a weak D match, TRBD1 (5 bases). The length of the CDR3 is 15 residues. V was cut by 4 bases and J by 0 bases, with 11 bases left in between. The germline CDR1 and CDR2 sequences are SGHRS and YFSETQ. CDR3: CASSRDFGSGNTIYF. CDR3 sequence (DNA): TGCGCCAGCAGCCGGGACTTCGGCTCTGGAAACACCATATATTTT.

This clonotype appeared many times. This sequence joins TRBV30 and TRBJ1-2, with D unclear. V shed 2 bases and J shed 4 bases, with 5 bases lying between them. The CDR3 spans 11 residues. CDR1 GTSNPN and CDR2 SVGIG come from the germline V gene (reference sequence). Here the CDR3 reads CAWSPLYGYTF. The CDR3 DNA is TGTGCCTGGAGTCCCCTCTATGGCTACACCTTC.

At least ten counts were recorded for this clonotype. V and J are TRBV11-1 and TRBJ2-5; the D gene is possibly TRBD1 (5 bases). The germline V and J ends were trimmed by 5 bases and 2 bases, with 15 bases remaining between them. The CDR3 covers 15 residues. Germline V gene sequence: CDR1 SGHAT, CDR2 FQDESV (reference sequence). The CDR3 DNA sequence: TGTGCCAGCAGCCCGCAAGGGGCCAGACAAGAGACCCAGTACTTC. Amino acids: CASSPQGARQETQYF.

In regard to this clonotype: One base away lies a much larger clone, so this may be a sequencing read error. The V call is TRBV6-1, the J call TRBJ2-2; 10 bases are a match to TRBD2. This CDR3 region has 16 residues. Germline V gives CDR1 MNHNS, CDR2 SASEGT. Here the CDR3 reads CTSSDGLAANTGELFF. The CDR3 DNA follows: TGTACCAGCAGTGATGGACTAGCGGCGAACACCGGGGAGCTGTTTTTT.

Ten or more counts support this clonotype. This chain connects TRBV9 to TRBJ1-2; D gene unclear. Trimming pared 4 bases from V and 8 bases from J, leaving 18 bases between. This CDR3 is 14 amino acids long. The germline V gene encodes CDR1 SGDLS and CDR2 YYNGEE. This CDR3 reads CASSSPGSQWGYTF. DNA of the CDR3: TGTGCCAGCAGCTCCCCGGGGTCCCAATGGGGCTACACCTTC.

There are many counts of this clonotype. The CDR3 DNA sequence: TGCAGCGCCCTGGGGCGAGCTTCCTACGAGCAGTACTTC. It specifies CSALGRASYEQYF. The V gene is TRBV29-1, the J gene TRBJ2-7; tentatively, D is TRBD1 (5 bases). The V end lost 7 bases, the J end lost 1 base, and 14 bases lay between the germline ends. CDR3 length: 13 amino acids. Germline-derived CDR1 and CDR2 are SQVTM and ANQGSEA.

This clonotype was recorded many times. The genes are TRBV5-5 and TRBJ1-4; 9 nucleotides line up with TRBD1. The CDR3 spans 13 residues. With V trimmed by 3 bases and J by 8 bases, 2 bases remained unmatched. Germline V gene lookup returns CDR1 SGHKS and CDR2 YYEKEE (reference sequence). The CDR3 bases are TGTGCCAGCAGCTCGGGACAGGGCGAAAAACTGTTTTTT. Encoded protein: CASSSGQGEKLFF.

The V gene is TRBV10-1, the J gene TRBJ2-7; 8 bases fit TRBD2. The germline V gene has CDR1 WNHNN and CDR2 SYGVQD (reference sequence). The CDR3 consists of 14 residues. V lost 2 bases and J lost 7; bases outside the gene matches: 7. Here the CDR3 DNA reads TGCGCCAGCAGTGAGGATCTAGCGGGTGGTGAGCAGTACTTC. Protein sequence: CASSEDLAGGEQYF.

This clonotype appeared many times. The V and J genes are TRBV2 and TRBJ2-5; no clear D. CDR3 length equals 13 residues. V was shortened by 3 bases and J by 7 bases, with 12 bases between the two germline ends. Per germline, CDR1 SNHLY and CDR2 FYNNEI. The CDR3 is CASSDGLRGTQYF. In nucleotides, the CDR3 is TGTGCCAGCAGTGATGGTCTGCGCGGGACCCAGTACTTC.

Many counts were recorded for this clonotype. The V and J genes are TRBV20-1 and TRBJ1-6, with D possibly TRBD1 on 5 matching bases. The CDR3 spans 19 residues. Germline CDR1 is DFQATT and CDR2 is SNEGSKA (reference sequence). Trimming left V 0 bases short and J 0 bases short, with 18 bases between. CDR3 sequence (DNA): TGCAGTGCTAGAGATACCCAGGGAAGAGCCTTCTCCTATAATTCACCCCTCCACTTT. Its protein is CSARDTQGRAFSYNSPLHF.

About this clonotype itself: A much larger clone sits a single nucleotide away, making a read error possible. The CDR3 does not end in the conserved phenylalanine or tryptophan, so this is likely a read error. This chain connects TRBV14 to TRBJ2-6; TRBD1 might be the D (5 bases). The CDR3 has 13 residues. Germline V CDR1 and CDR2: SGHDN, FVKESK. CDR3 in amino acids: CASSQAGANILTS. The CDR3 DNA follows: TGTGCCAGCAGCCAAGCTGGGGCCAACATCCTGACTTCC.

This clonotype was found many times. This chain joins TRBV19 and TRBJ1-5, with D uncertain. The V end lost 5 bases, the J end lost 6 bases, and 14 bases lay between the germline ends. The V gene's germline CDR1 is LNHDA and CDR2 SQIVND (reference sequence). This CDR3 spans 14 amino acids. CDR3 nucleotide sequence: TGTGCCAGTAGTGCCTCCGTCCGGGTTCAGCCCCAGCATTTT. Translated: CASSASVRVQPQHF.

This clonotype has at least ten counts. V and J are TRBV6-1 and TRBJ1-6, with D possibly matching TRBD1 (6 bases). V lost 7 bases to trimming and J lost 6 bases, with 25 bases between them. The germline V gene has CDR1 MNHNS and CDR2 SASEGT. This CDR3 comprises 18 residues. CDR3: CASNPRTAVNPPNSPLHF. CDR3 DNA sequence: TGTGCCAGCAACCCTCGGACAGCCGTTAATCCACCTAATTCACCCCTCCACTTT.

The chain recombines TRBV20-1 with TRBJ1-1, with D possibly matching TRBD1 (5 bases). Trimming took off 3 bases at V and 1 base at J, with 9 bases between the two ends. This CDR3 is 13 amino acids long. Germline V gene sequence: CDR1 DFQATT, CDR2 SNEGSKA (reference sequence). CDR3 amino acids: CSAREDTNTEAFF. The CDR3 DNA reads TGCAGTGCTAGGGAGGACACGAACACTGAAGCTTTCTTT.

The table lists this clonotype with many counts. The chain links TRBV25-1 to TRBJ1-5; D uncertain. Germline CDR1 and CDR2: MGHDK and SYGVNS. CDR3 size: 14 residues. V was shortened by 4 bases and J by 1 base, with 8 bases between the two germline ends. The CDR3 here is CASSGSNSNQPQHF. The CDR3 DNA is TGTGCCAGCAGTGGTTCCAACAGCAATCAGCCCCAGCATTTT. The full variable domain, its missing parts supplied by reference TRBV25-1 and TRBJ1-5, is EADIYQTPRYLVIGTGKKITLECSQTMGHDKMYWYQQDPGMELHLIHYSYGVNSTEKGDLSSESTVSRIRTEHFPLTLESARPSHTSQYLCASSGSNSNQPQHFGDGTRLSIL.

This clonotype was recorded many times. The chain is built from TRBV20-1 and TRBJ2-3; tentatively, D is TRBD2 (5 bases). Trimming took off 6 bases at V and 0 bases at J, with 16 bases between the two ends. The V gene's germline CDR1 is DFQATT and CDR2 SNEGSKA (reference sequence). CDR3 size: 15 residues. The CDR3 protein is CSAQRAGRSTDTQYF. The CDR3 nucleotides are TGCAGTGCCCAAAGGGCGGGCAGGAGCACAGATACGCAGTATTTT.

The sample holds many counts of this clonotype. The V and J genes are TRBV7-3 and TRBJ2-7, with D perhaps matching TRBD2 (5 bases). The ends were cut back, 2 bases at V and 7 bases at J, with 15 bases in the middle. The CDR3 sequence is 14 residues long. Germline values: CDR1 SGHTA, CDR2 FQGTGA. CDR3 in DNA: TGTGCCAGCAGCTTAGTCCCTGGACTTGGGGAGCAGTACTTC. As protein: CASSLVPGLGEQYF.

This clonotype was found many times. The rearrangement uses TRBV4-1 and TRBJ2-5; 9 nucleotides match TRBD2. CDR3 length: 18 amino acids. Germline assignment: CDR1 MGHRA and CDR2 YSYEKL. Unmatched junction bases numbered 14, after V lost 3 bases and J lost 3 bases. The CDR3, as DNA: TGCGCCAGCAGCCAGATGGCGGGGGGGCTTGGGTCAAAAGAGACCCAGTACTTC. Its translation: CASSQMAGGLGSKETQYF.

This chain connects TRBV6-4 to TRBJ2-7; D perhaps matches TRBD2 (6 bases). The CDR3 runs to 15 residues. V was trimmed by 5 bases and J by 7 bases, leaving 21 bases between them. Germline loops: CDR1 MRHNA, CDR2 SNTAGT. As DNA, the CDR3 is TGTGCCAGCAGTCCCGGGACTTACGGCTACAATGAGCAGTACTTC. Protein product: CASSPGTYGYNEQYF.

This clonotype was picked up many times. V is TRBV4-3 and J is TRBJ2-3; D is uncertain. The CDR3 is 13 amino acids. V was clipped by 0 bases and J by 5 bases, with 6 bases between them. Germline CDR1 and CDR2: LGHNA and YSLEER. The CDR3 loop is CASSQDEEDTQYF. In nucleotides, the CDR3 is TGCGCCAGCAGCCAAGATGAGGAAGATACGCAGTATTTT.

The sample holds many counts of this clonotype. The rearrangement links TRBV19 to TRBJ2-7; 9 bases are a match to TRBD1. V shed 4 bases, J shed 2 bases, and the junction held 3 bases outside the gene matches. This CDR3 is built from 14 residues. Germline loops: CDR1 LNHDA, CDR2 SQIVND (reference sequence). The CDR3 DNA follows: TGTGCCAGTAGTAGGGGGACAGGGACCTACGAGCAGTACTTC. Translation gives CASSRGTGTYEQYF.

This clonotype has at least ten counts. The gene calls are TRBV6-1 and TRBJ1-2; TRBD1 might be the D (5 bases). CDR1 and CDR2 (germline): MNHNS, SASEGT. V dropped 8 bases and J dropped 0 bases, with 13 bases sitting between them. The CDR3 consists of 14 residues. CDR3 nucleotides: TGTGCCAGCGGTCAGGGTTACTCTAACTATGGCTACACCTTC. This codes for CASGQGYSNYGYTF.

This clonotype was counted ten times or more. The chain uses TRBV20-1 and TRBJ2-3; D call uncertain. Trimming took 0 bases from V and 0 from J, leaving 10 bases between them. This CDR3 is 15 amino acids long. CDR1 DFQATT and CDR2 SNEGSKA come from the germline V gene (reference sequence). CDR3 bases: TGCAGTGCTAGAGATCGGGTCCTTAGCACAGATACGCAGTATTTT. As protein: CSARDRVLSTDTQYF.

This clonotype came up many times. The genes are TRBV5-6 and TRBJ1-2; 8 bases agree with TRBD1. The germline V gene encodes CDR1 SGHDT and CDR2 YYEEEE. The CDR3 contains 16 residues. The V and J ends lost 5 bases and 2 bases, in that order; junction bases with no gene match: 11. The CDR3 bases are TGTGCCAGCAGACCCCTACAGGGGGGGAGGAACTATGGCTACACCTTC. It translates to CASRPLQGGRNYGYTF.

This clonotype has at least ten counts. V gene TRBV6-1 combines with J gene TRBJ2-1, with 8 nucleotides matching TRBD1. The CDR3 length is 15 residues. J gave up 0 bases and V 6 bases, and 4 bases lay outside the gene matches. Germline values: CDR1 MNHNS, CDR2 SASEGT. CDR3 region: CASRGGQGSYNEQFF. DNA for the CDR3: TGTGCCAGCAGAGGAGGACAGGGCTCCTACAATGAGCAGTTCTTC.

Points on this clonotype: An end of the junction does not agree with germline; a read error may underlie this. This rearrangement joins TRBV20-1 to TRBJ2-5; D may be TRBD2 (5 bases). The CDR3 spans 12 residues. Germline loops: CDR1 DFQATT, CDR2 SNEGSKA (reference sequence). The CDR3 is CSARGMGETPYF. The CDR3 DNA is TGCAGTGCTAGAGGCATGGGAGAGACCCCGTACTTC.

This clonotype was counted many times. The V and J genes are TRBV2 and TRBJ1-6; 9 bases align to TRBD1. The V gene's germline CDR1 is SNHLY and CDR2 FYNNEI. The CDR3 sequence is 14 residues long. V dropped 7 bases and J dropped 10; count of bases not matched to a gene: 8. The CDR3 DNA reads TGTGCCAGCAAAGGAGGGACAGGGCTCTCACCCCTCCACTTT. Translation: CASKGGTGLSPLHF.